The 17 T cell receptor beta chains presented below share a single source sample, sequenced in a study of blood T cell repertoires in COVID-19. Using immunoSEQ multiplex PCR, the repertoire was profiled, and TCRdb retains in-frame clones only, with some absent. The table includes a few hundred thousand clones, around 91% detected once. The specimen was peripheral blood. The receptors originated from an older woman with acute or convalescent COVID-19.

V and J are TRBV6-1 and TRBJ2-7; 10 bases match TRBD2. The V gene's germline CDR1 is MNHNS and CDR2 SASEGT. This CDR3 is 15 amino acids long. V lost 2 bases to trimming and J lost 2 bases; unmatched junction nucleotides: 3. Here the CDR3 reads CASSEPGLATYEQYF. The DNA of the CDR3 is TGTGCCAGCAGTGAACCGGGACTAGCGACCTACGAGCAGTACTTC.

The chain joins TRBV4-1 to TRBJ1-2; D not certain. CDR3 length equals 11 residues. Germline-derived CDR1 and CDR2 are MGHRA and YSYEKL. The V end lost 2 bases, the J end lost 5 bases, and 3 bases lay between the germline ends. CDR3 in DNA: TGCGCCAGCAGCCAACGTTATGGCTACACCTTC. Its protein product is CASSQRYGYTF.

The rearrangement links TRBV28 to TRBJ2-4; D is ambiguous. In germline, CDR1 is MDHEN, CDR2 SYDVKM. Deletions cut 6 bases from V and 8 bases from J, with 8 bases between. This CDR3 is built from 11 residues. CDR3 sequence reads: CASSPGHIQYF. The CDR3 nucleotides are TGTGCCAGCAGCCCTGGCCACATTCAGTACTTC.

The J gene is TRBJ2-7, the V gene TRBV4-2; TRBD2 agrees at 10 bases. The CDR3 has 15 residues. Unmatched junction bases numbered 2, after V lost 1 base and J lost 2 bases. Germline V gene sequence: CDR1 LGHNA, CDR2 YNFKEQ. The CDR3 DNA reads as TGTGCCAGCAGCCAAGGTGGGACTAGCGCCTACGAGCAGTACTTC. Translated: CASSQGGTSAYEQYF.

This clone was seen just once. This chain uses TRBV9 with TRBJ1-5; no definite D call. CDR1 and CDR2 (germline): SGDLS, YYNGEE. Deletions cut 0 bases from V and 4 bases from J, with 5 bases between. The CDR3 totals 13 residues. This CDR3 is CASSVDPNQPQHF. The DNA of the CDR3 is TGTGCCAGCAGCGTAGATCCGAATCAGCCCCAGCATTTT.

The genes are TRBV4-3 and TRBJ1-5, with D tentatively TRBD1 (5 bases). The V and J ends lost 0 bases and 7 bases respectively, with 13 bases between them. Germline V lookup: CDR1 LGHNA, CDR2 YSLEER. The CDR3 runs 15 residues. In DNA form, the CDR3 reads TGCGCCAGCAGCCAAGATCGGCAGGGTGGACAGCCCCAGCATTTT. It translates to CASSQDRQGGQPQHF.

V gene TRBV6-4 combines with J gene TRBJ2-3; TRBD2 matches at 8 bases. Germline lookup yields CDR1 MRHNA and CDR2 SNTAGT. This CDR3 is built from 15 residues. With 2 bases clipped from V and 5 bases from J, the junction kept 6 bases outside the gene matches. CDR3 loop: CASSDRGGPVDTQYF. In nucleotides, the CDR3 is TGTGCCAGCAGTGACCGCGGGGGGCCCGTAGATACGCAGTATTTT.

The chain is built from TRBV6-5 and TRBJ1-2, with TRBD1 identical over 7 bases. The CDR3 runs 12 residues. J was trimmed by 7 bases and V by 8 bases; bases with no gene match: 7. CDR1 is MNHEY and CDR2 is SVGAGI in the germline V gene. The CDR3 nucleotides read TGTGCCAGCGGACAGGCCCTGGCTGGCTACACCTTC. Its protein product is CASGQALAGYTF.

The V and J genes are TRBV4-1 and TRBJ1-5; 8 bases are shared with TRBD1. Germline assignment: CDR1 MGHRA and CDR2 YSYEKL. After removal of 4 bases from V and 1 base from J, the junction contained 6 bases not matched to a gene. The CDR3 has 16 amino acids. CDR3 residues: CASSPDRASSNQPQHF. The CDR3 nucleotides are TGCGCCAGCAGCCCGGACAGGGCTTCGAGCAATCAGCCCCAGCATTTT.

The chain carries TRBV4-3 and TRBJ2-7; the D gene is possibly TRBD1 (6 bases). Trimming removed 0 bases at V and 7 bases at J, with 13 bases between. Germline CDR1 LGHNA, CDR2 YSLEER. The CDR3 spans 14 residues. The CDR3 loop reads CASSQDLGQLEQYF. The CDR3 DNA reads as TGCGCCAGCAGCCAAGATCTTGGACAGTTGGAGCAGTACTTC.

This clone was recorded once. This CDR3 reads CASSPGQGATGTGELFF. Here the CDR3 DNA reads TGTGCCAGCAGCCCCGGACAGGGAGCCACCGGAACCGGGGAGCTGTTTTTT. This sequence joins TRBV7-9 and TRBJ2-2; 8 bases line up with TRBD1. V lost 5 bases to trimming and J lost 5 bases; unmatched junction nucleotides: 13. The germline V gene encodes CDR1 SEHNR and CDR2 FQNEAQ (reference sequence). CDR3 length: 17 residues.

The chain is built from TRBV5-1 and TRBJ2-7; 11 positions match TRBD1. The germline gives CDR1 SGHRS, CDR2 YFSETQ. This CDR3 comprises 15 residues. Trimming took 0 bases from V and 6 from J; bases not matched to a gene: 5. The CDR3 spells CASSLAGTGGGEQYF. CDR3 in DNA: TGCGCCAGCAGCTTGGCAGGGACAGGGGGAGGCGAGCAGTACTTC.

This clone has a single count. This chain uses TRBV18 with TRBJ2-3; tentatively, D is TRBD1 (6 bases). The V end lost 3 bases, the J end lost 5 bases, and 15 bases lay between the germline ends. The CDR3 is 15 amino acids. Germline loops: CDR1 KGHSH, CDR2 LQKENI. CDR3 residues: CASSPGTQTGDTQYF. CDR3 sequence (DNA): TGTGCCAGCTCACCCGGGACACAAACAGGAGATACGCAGTATTTT.

This chain links TRBV20-1 with TRBJ1-6, with 7 bases identical to TRBD1. Germline V gene sequence: CDR1 DFQATT, CDR2 SNEGSKA (reference sequence). The CDR3 length is 13 residues. Unmatched junction bases numbered 3, after V lost 3 bases and J lost 7 bases. CDR3 sequence: CSASLGGNSPLHF. In DNA form, the CDR3 reads TGCAGTGCTAGTTTAGGGGGCAATTCACCCCTCCACTTT.

The chain joins TRBV15 to TRBJ1-1; D remains ambiguous. Germline CDR1 and CDR2: LNHNV and YYDKDF (reference sequence). This CDR3 comprises 16 residues. V was pared by 1 base and J by 5 bases, with 17 bases between. CDR3 in DNA: TGTGCCACCAGCAGAGGTATGGGGAGGGTAGGTACTGAAGCTTTCTTT. This encodes CATSRGMGRVGTEAFF.

The chain carries TRBV12-3 or TRBV12-4 and TRBJ2-1, with D possibly TRBD2 on 6 matching bases. V lost 7 bases and J lost 8, with 12 bases in between. The CDR3 is 12 residues long. The CDR3, as DNA: TGTGCCAGCAACGGAGGGCCTGATGAGCAGTTCTTC. Amino acids: CASNGGPDEQFF.

This chain joins TRBV10-3 and TRBJ1-2, with TRBD1 matching 11 bases. Germline values: CDR1 ENHRY, CDR2 SYGVKD. The length of the CDR3 is 14 residues. The trim removed 7 bases at V and 7 bases at J, leaving 8 bases unmatched. This CDR3 is CAITPRGQGVGYTF. The DNA of the CDR3 is TGTGCCATCACTCCCCGGGGACAGGGGGTTGGCTACACCTTC.